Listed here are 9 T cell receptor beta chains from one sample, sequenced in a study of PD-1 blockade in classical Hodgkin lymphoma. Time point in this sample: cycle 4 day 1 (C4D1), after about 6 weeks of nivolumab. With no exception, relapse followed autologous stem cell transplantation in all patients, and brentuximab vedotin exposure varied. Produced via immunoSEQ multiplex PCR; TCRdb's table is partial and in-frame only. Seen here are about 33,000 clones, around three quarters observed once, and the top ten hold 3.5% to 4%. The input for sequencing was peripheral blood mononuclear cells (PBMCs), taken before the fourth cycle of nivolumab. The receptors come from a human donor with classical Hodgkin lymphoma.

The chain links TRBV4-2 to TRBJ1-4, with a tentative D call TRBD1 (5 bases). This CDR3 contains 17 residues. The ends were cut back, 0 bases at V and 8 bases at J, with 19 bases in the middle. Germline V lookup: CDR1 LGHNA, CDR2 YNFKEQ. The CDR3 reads CASSQEASGAGWEKLFF. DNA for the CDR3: TGTGCCAGCAGCCAAGAAGCAAGCGGCGCAGGGTGGGAAAAACTGTTTTTT.

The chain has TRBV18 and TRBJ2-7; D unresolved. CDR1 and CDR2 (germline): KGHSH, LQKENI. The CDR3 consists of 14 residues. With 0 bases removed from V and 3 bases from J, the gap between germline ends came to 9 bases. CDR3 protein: CASSPPRTRYEQYF. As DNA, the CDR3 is TGTGCCAGCTCACCACCGAGGACGCGCTACGAGCAGTACTTC. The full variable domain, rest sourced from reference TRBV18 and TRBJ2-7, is NAGVMQNPRHLVRRRGQEARLRCSPMKGHSHVYWYRQLPEEGLKFMVYLQKENIIDESGMPKERFSAEFPKEGPSILRIQQVVRGDSAAYFCASSPPRTRYEQYFGPGTRLTVT.

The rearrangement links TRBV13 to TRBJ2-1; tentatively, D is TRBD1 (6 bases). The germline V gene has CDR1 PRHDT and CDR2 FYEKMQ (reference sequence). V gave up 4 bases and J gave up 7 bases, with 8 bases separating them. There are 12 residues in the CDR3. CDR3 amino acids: CASSSRGNEQFF. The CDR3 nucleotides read TGTGCCAGCAGCTCCAGGGGAAATGAGCAGTTCTTC.

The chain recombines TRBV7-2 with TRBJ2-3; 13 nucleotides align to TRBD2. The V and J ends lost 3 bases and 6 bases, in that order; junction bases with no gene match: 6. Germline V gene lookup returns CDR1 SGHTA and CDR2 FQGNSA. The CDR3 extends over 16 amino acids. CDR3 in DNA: TGTGCCAGCAGCTTCACTAGCGGGGGGGCCGGGGATACGCAGTATTTT. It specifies CASSFTSGGAGDTQYF.

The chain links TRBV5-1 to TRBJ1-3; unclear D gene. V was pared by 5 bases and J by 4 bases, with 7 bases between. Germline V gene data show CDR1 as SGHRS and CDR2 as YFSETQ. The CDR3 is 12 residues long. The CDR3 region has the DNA TGCGCCAGCAGGGCGGAAGGAAACACCATATATTTT. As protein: CASRAEGNTIYF.

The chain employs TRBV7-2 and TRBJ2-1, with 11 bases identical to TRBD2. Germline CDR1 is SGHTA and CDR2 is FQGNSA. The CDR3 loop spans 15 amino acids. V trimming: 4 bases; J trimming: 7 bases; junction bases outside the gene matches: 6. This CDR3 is CASSSSGGFLNEQFF. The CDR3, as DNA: TGTGCCAGCAGCTCTAGCGGGGGGTTTCTTAATGAGCAGTTCTTC.

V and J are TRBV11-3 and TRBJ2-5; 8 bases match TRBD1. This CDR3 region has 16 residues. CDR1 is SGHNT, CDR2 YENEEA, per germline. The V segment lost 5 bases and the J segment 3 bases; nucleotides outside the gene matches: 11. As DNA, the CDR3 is TGTGCCAGCAGCCCAGGACAGGGTCTGGGCGAAGAGACCCAGTACTTC. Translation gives CASSPGQGLGEETQYF.

The DNA of the CDR3 is TGTGCCAGCAGCCAGAAACGCACAGATACGCAGTATTTT. It specifies CASSQKRTDTQYF. The rearrangement joins TRBV5-4 to TRBJ2-3; D is undetermined. Germline CDR1 reads SGHNT; CDR2 reads YYREEE (reference sequence). V shed 4 bases and J shed 1 base, with 7 bases lying between them. This CDR3 has 13 residues.

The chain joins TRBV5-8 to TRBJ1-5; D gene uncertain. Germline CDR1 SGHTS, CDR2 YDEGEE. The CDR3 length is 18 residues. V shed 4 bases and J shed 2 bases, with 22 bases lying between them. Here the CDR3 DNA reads TGTGCCAGCAGCCTTGACGGAAGTAGGTTGACGGGCAATCAGCCCCAGCATTTT. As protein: CASSLDGSRLTGNQPQHF. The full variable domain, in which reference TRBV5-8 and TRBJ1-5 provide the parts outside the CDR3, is EAGVTQSPTHLIKTRGQQATLRCSPISGHTSVYWYQQALGLGLQFLLWYDEGEERNRGNFPPRFSGRQFPNYSSELNVNALELEDSALYLCASSLDGSRLTGNQPQHFGDGTRLSIL.